These 17 T cell receptor beta chains share one sample of origin, sequenced in a study of blood T cell repertoires in COVID-19. The repertoire was sequenced with immunoSEQ multiplex PCR; TCRdb's copy has only in-frame clones and lacks some. The sample comprises under 300,000 clones, over 80% of which are singletons, and about 2% rests with the top ten. Sequences were obtained from peripheral blood. These receptors all stem from a man younger than 40 who had recovered from COVID-19.

This chain links TRBV9 with TRBJ2-1; 7 bases are a match to TRBD2. The CDR3 contains 14 residues. CDR1 is SGDLS, CDR2 YYNGEE, per germline. The trim removed 3 bases at V and 4 bases at J, leaving 4 bases unmatched. In DNA, the CDR3 is TGTGCCAGCAGCGCAACCGGGGGGTACAATGAGCAGTTCTTC. It specifies CASSATGGYNEQFF.

The CDR3 bases are TGTGCCAGCAGGAAAGTTCGGGGTCGGGGTATCCTGGACGAGCAGTACGTC. It specifies CASRKVRGRGILDEQYV. The chain recombines TRBV21-1 with TRBJ2-7; the table's D call TRBD2 went unverified against the DNA. TRBV21-1 is an annotated pseudogene. This CDR3 is built from 17 residues.

V usage is TRBV4-1 and J usage is TRBJ1-2; unclear D gene. Germline CDR1 reads MGHRA; CDR2 reads YSYEKL. The CDR3 runs to 13 residues. V was clipped by 0 bases and J by 7 bases, with 9 bases between them. As DNA, the CDR3 is TGCGCCAGCAGCCAAGATGTAATAGCTGGCTACACCTTC. This gives the protein CASSQDVIAGYTF.

The V gene is TRBV2, the J gene TRBJ2-1, with 9 bases matching TRBD1. The germline V gene has CDR1 SNHLY and CDR2 FYNNEI. This CDR3 region has 17 residues. With V trimmed by 2 bases and J by 7 bases, 12 bases remained unmatched. As DNA, the CDR3 is TGTGCCAGCAGTGAATATGGGACAGGGAGGGTTGGGAATGAGCAGTTCTTC. The encoded protein is CASSEYGTGRVGNEQFF.

The chain links TRBV27 to TRBJ2-2, with unresolved D. Trimming cost V 5 bases and J 7 bases, with 26 bases left between them. Germline-derived CDR1 and CDR2 are MNHEY and SMNVEV (reference sequence). The CDR3 runs to 18 residues. CDR3 sequence reads: CASSLLTRPGWSGGELFF. The CDR3 bases are TGTGCCAGCAGTCTACTTACCCGACCCGGTTGGTCAGGCGGGGAGCTGTTTTTT.

The chain combines TRBV2 with TRBJ2-1, with a weak D call TRBD1 (6 bases). V was cut by 8 bases and J by 3 bases, with 14 bases left in between. CDR1 and CDR2 (germline): SNHLY, FYNNEI. The CDR3 extends over 14 amino acids. This CDR3 is CASHRVSDYNEQFF. CDR3 DNA sequence: TGTGCCAGCCACAGGGTTTCGGACTACAATGAGCAGTTCTTC. The full variable domain, with the rest looked up from reference TRBV2 and TRBJ2-1, is EPEVTQTPSHQVTQMGQEVILRCVPISNHLYFYWYRQILGQKVEFLVSFYNNEISEKSEIFDDQFSVERPDGSNFTLKIRSTKLEDSAMYFCASHRVSDYNEQFFGPGTRLTVL.

The V and J genes are TRBV4-1 and TRBJ2-7; a possible D gene is TRBD2 (5 bases). The germline gives CDR1 MGHRA, CDR2 YSYEKL. This CDR3 comprises 13 residues. The V gene lost 4 bases and the J gene lost 3 bases, with 10 bases spanning the gap. The CDR3 is CASSRTEVYEQYF. Written as DNA, the CDR3 is TGCGCCAGCAGCCGGACGGAGGTCTACGAGCAGTACTTC.

The CDR3 reads CASRGQVGYEQYF. The CDR3 DNA reads as TGTGCCAGCAGAGGACAGGTAGGGTACGAGCAGTACTTC. The J gene is TRBJ2-7, the V gene TRBV6-5, with 7 bases identical to TRBD1. The CDR3 totals 13 residues. Trimming cost V 6 bases and J 4 bases; bases outside gene matches: 6. Germline CDR1 MNHEY, CDR2 SVGAGI.

The gene calls are TRBV7-9 and TRBJ1-1, with TRBD1 as a possible D gene (5 bases). Germline values: CDR1 SEHNR, CDR2 FQNEAQ (reference sequence). Trimming took off 5 bases at V and 4 bases at J, with 14 bases between the two ends. This CDR3 spans 14 amino acids. The CDR3 sequence is CASSRSGGFTEAFF. CDR3 sequence (DNA): TGTGCCAGCAGCCGGAGTGGGGGGTTCACTGAAGCTTTCTTT.

This clone has only a few counts. The genes are TRBV5-4 and TRBJ2-3; D may be TRBD1 (5 bases). The CDR3 spans 14 residues. Germline V lookup: CDR1 SGHNT, CDR2 YYREEE (reference sequence). V was clipped by 4 bases and J by 1 base, with 10 bases between them. CDR3 nucleotides: TGTGCCAGCAGCCAGGGATGGGGCACAGATACGCAGTATTTT. It translates to CASSQGWGTDTQYF.

The J gene is TRBJ2-5, the V gene TRBV25-1, with D possibly being TRBD1 (5 bases). The CDR3 is made up of 14 amino acids. V was cut by 2 bases and J by 2 bases, with 9 bases left in between. The germline V gene encodes CDR1 MGHDK and CDR2 SYGVNS. CDR3 in amino acids: CASSEVDRQETQYF. The CDR3 region has the DNA TGTGCCAGCAGTGAAGTAGACAGACAAGAGACCCAGTACTTC. Looking up the rest from reference TRBV25-1 and TRBJ2-5 gives the full variable domain: EADIYQTPRYLVIGTGKKITLECSQTMGHDKMYWYQQDPGMELHLIHYSYGVNSTEKGDLSSESTVSRIRTEHFPLTLESARPSHTSQYLCASSEVDRQETQYFGPGTRLLVL.

The rearrangement uses TRBV10-3 and TRBJ2-3; a possible D gene is TRBD1 (6 bases). The V gene lost 0 bases and the J gene lost 1 base, with 11 bases spanning the gap. Germline CDR1 ENHRY, CDR2 SYGVKD. The CDR3 is 16 amino acids. The CDR3 region has the DNA TGTGCCATCAGTGAGTCGGGGGCTGGGGGCACAGATACGCAGTATTTT. Translated, it gives CAISESGAGGTDTQYF.

J is TRBJ2-7 and V is TRBV4-1; possibly TRBD2 for D (6 bases). CDR3 length: 15 residues. V shed 0 bases and J shed 3 bases, with 12 bases lying between them. Germline V CDR1 and CDR2: MGHRA, YSYEKL. CDR3 in DNA: TGCGCCAGCAGCCAAGAAGGAGGGTCCCTCTACGAGCAGTACTTC. It encodes CASSQEGGSLYEQYF.

The gene calls are TRBV25-1 and TRBJ2-3, with 7 positions matching TRBD1. The germline V gene encodes CDR1 MGHDK and CDR2 SYGVNS. CDR3 length: 14 residues. V trimming: 0 bases; J trimming: 4 bases; junction bases outside the gene matches: 1. The CDR3 DNA sequence: TGTGCCAGCAGTGAATACGACAGGGCAGATACGCAGTATTTT. Protein: CASSEYDRADTQYF. Using reference TRBV25-1 and TRBJ2-3 for the parts outside the CDR3, the full variable domain is EADIYQTPRYLVIGTGKKITLECSQTMGHDKMYWYQQDPGMELHLIHYSYGVNSTEKGDLSSESTVSRIRTEHFPLTLESARPSHTSQYLCASSEYDRADTQYFGPGTRLTVL.

The chain has TRBV5-6 and TRBJ2-7; TRBD1 is a possible D gene (6 bases). Per germline, CDR1 SGHDT and CDR2 YYEEEE. V lost 2 bases and J lost 5, with 17 bases in between. CDR3 length: 15 residues. The CDR3 bases are TGTGCCAGCAGCTTAGGGGGTACAGGGAGTCACGAGCAGTACTTC. Its translation is CASSLGGTGSHEQYF.

This sequence joins TRBV6-5 and TRBJ2-5, with 7 bases aligning to TRBD1. This CDR3 spans 14 amino acids. V lost 5 bases and J lost 4; bases outside the gene matches: 7. The germline V gene encodes CDR1 MNHEY and CDR2 SVGAGI. CDR3 sequence: CASSKNRGSETQYF. DNA of the CDR3: TGTGCCAGCAGTAAAAACAGGGGATCAGAGACCCAGTACTTC.

There are a few counts of this clone. DNA for the CDR3: TGTGCCAGCAGCCGGGACTGGGGCAATCAGCCCCAGCATTTT. As protein: CASSRDWGNQPQHF. The rearrangement uses TRBV5-5 and TRBJ1-5, with D possibly being TRBD1 (5 bases). The ends were cut back, 4 bases at V and 2 bases at J, with 10 bases in the middle. CDR1 SGHKS and CDR2 YYEKEE come from the germline V gene (reference sequence). The CDR3 sequence is 14 residues long. Combining the CDR3 with reference TRBV5-5 and TRBJ1-5 gives the whole variable domain DAGVTQSPTHLIKTRGQQVTLRCSPISGHKSVSWYQQVLGQGPQFIFQYYEKEERGRGNFPDRFSARQFPNYSSELNVNALLLGDSALYLCASSRDWGNQPQHFGDGTRLSIL.